The rows below give T cell receptor beta chains drawn from one sample of a study of cytomegalovirus exposure and HLA in healthy donors. This table comes from immunoSEQ multiplex PCR, and its TCRdb copy is limited to in-frame clones, with some not included. Among just over 150,000 clones listed, about 80% were seen once. Sequenced: PBMCs. Receptors were obtained from a female donor in good health and CMV-seronegative. CDR3s include the opening cysteine and the closing phenylalanine or tryptophan. The D gene is left open where the match is weak.

v_call	j_call	d_call	cdr3_aa
TRBV5-1	TRBJ1-2	.	CASRPSGLAIGFTF
TRBV5-1	TRBJ1-1	TRBD1	CASSLTGQPSTSTEAFF
TRBV7-9	TRBJ1-1	.	CASSPRGGGGRDTEAFF
TRBV5-1	TRBJ1-2	TRBD1	CASRETGTGYGYTF
TRBV13	TRBJ2-7	TRBD2	CASSLGGASGSRDEQYF
TRBV10-3	TRBJ2-7	.	CAISPLLRSDEQYF
TRBV7-9	TRBJ1-6	TRBD1	CASSLQGAQGSPLHF
TRBV5-1	TRBJ1-2	TRBD1	CASSTGTAVYGYTF
TRBV6-5	TRBJ2-7	.	CASSPGSVAYEQYF
TRBV6-1	TRBJ1-5	TRBD1	CASSETGVNQPQHF
TRBV16	TRBJ1-2	.	CASSQSLQTNYGYTF
TRBV18	TRBJ2-2	TRBD1	CASSPGQGVGGELFF
TRBV6-5	TRBJ1-1	.	CASSPPQMNTEAFF
TRBV7-6	TRBJ1-2	.	CASSLGGGGANYGYTF
TRBV7-6	TRBJ1-1	TRBD1	CASSTVQGANTEAFF
TRBV5-1	TRBJ2-1	TRBD2	CASSSYPGRVSNEQFF
TRBV5-6	TRBJ2-5	.	CASSHGTPGIQTQYF
TRBV29-1	TRBJ2-5	.	CSVAGEETQYF
TRBV7-7	TRBJ2-2	TRBD2	CASSSSGASTGELFF
TRBV29-1	TRBJ1-1	.	CSVEYGVNTEAFF
TRBV11-2	TRBJ2-7	.	CASSLDGGSNYEQYF
TRBV5-1	TRBJ2-3	.	CASSLGQLTTDTQYF
TRBV7-2	TRBJ2-1	TRBD2	CASSLVTLAGGEQFF
TRBV29-1	TRBJ2-3	.	CSVEEGAVTDTQYF
TRBV6-1	TRBJ1-2	.	CASISPARFYGYTF
TRBV5-1	TRBJ2-3	TRBD2	CASSLVPLTSGSTDTQYF
TRBV30	TRBJ1-1	TRBD1	CAWTGQGVWNTEAFF
TRBV29-1	TRBJ2-3	TRBD1	CSVRDRGPTDTQYF
TRBV7-2	TRBJ2-3	TRBD1	CASSPRQGASTDTQYF
TRBV5-1	TRBJ1-6	TRBD1	CASSLGDRGRTPLHF
TRBV5-1	TRBJ2-7	.	CASSLVARVNEQYF
TRBV6-1	TRBJ1-2	.	CASSVTGSPFYGYTF
TRBV5-4	TRBJ2-7	TRBD2	CASSWGTSGGTDEQYF
TRBV7-3	TRBJ1-1	TRBD1	CASSPGTANTEAFF
TRBV28	TRBJ1-2	TRBD1	CASSYTGGFGYTF
TRBV19	TRBJ1-1	.	CASSSQDRGREAFF
TRBV5-6	TRBJ2-3	.	CASSLAGQRSTDTQYF
TRBV2	TRBJ1-1	.	CASRSMGGPAEAFF
TRBV2	TRBJ2-2	.	CASVQAGSPNTGELFF
TRBV5-6	TRBJ2-1	.	CASSYGRPNEQFF
TRBV11-3	TRBJ2-3	TRBD2	CASSLGLATDTQYF
TRBV6-5	TRBJ2-5	.	CASSQQETQYF
TRBV19	TRBJ1-2	.	CASSGGIAANYGYTF
TRBV7-2	TRBJ2-5	TRBD2	CASSLSGGTRGTQYF